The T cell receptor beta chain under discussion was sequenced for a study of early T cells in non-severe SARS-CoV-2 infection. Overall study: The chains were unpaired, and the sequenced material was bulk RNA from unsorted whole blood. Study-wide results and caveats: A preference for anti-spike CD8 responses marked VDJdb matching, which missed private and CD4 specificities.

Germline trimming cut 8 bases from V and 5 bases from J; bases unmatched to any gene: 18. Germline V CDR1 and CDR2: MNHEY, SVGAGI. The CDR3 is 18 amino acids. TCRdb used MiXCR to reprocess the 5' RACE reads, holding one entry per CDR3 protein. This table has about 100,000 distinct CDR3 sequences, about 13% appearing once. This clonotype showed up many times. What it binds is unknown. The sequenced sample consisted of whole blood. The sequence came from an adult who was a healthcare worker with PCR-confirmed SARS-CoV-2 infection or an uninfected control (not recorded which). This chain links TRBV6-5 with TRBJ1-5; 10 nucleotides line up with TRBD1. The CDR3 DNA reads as TGTGCCAGCGAACTCCGGGACAGGGGAGATCTCGTGGATCAGCCCCAGCATTTT. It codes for CASELRDRGDLVDQPQHF.